The 4 T cell receptor beta chains in this list originate from one sample, sequenced in a study of blood T cell repertoires in COVID-19. The method was immunoSEQ multiplex PCR; TCRdb's version includes in-frame clones alone and lacks a portion of them. The table includes around 130,000 clones, approximately 90% detected once. The specimen sequenced was peripheral blood. These receptors were collected from a woman aged 45 to 65 with acute or convalescent COVID-19.

The CDR3 region has the DNA TGTGCCAGCCGTAAACTTACTAGCGCGGGCGAGCAGTTCTTC. Protein product: CASRKLTSAGEQFF. This chain joins TRBV6-4 and TRBJ2-1, with 7 bases fitting TRBD2. From germline, CDR1 is MRHNA and CDR2 SNTAGT. Trimming cost V 8 bases and J 10 bases; bases outside gene matches: 14. This CDR3 is 14 amino acids long.

V gene TRBV14 combines with J gene TRBJ2-1; 8 bases align to TRBD1. The CDR3 spans 16 residues. CDR1 SGHDN and CDR2 FVKESK come from the germline V gene. V dropped 4 bases and J dropped 2; count of bases not matched to a gene: 7. CDR3 sequence reads: CASSPFQGAAYNEQFF. CDR3 nucleotide sequence: TGTGCCAGCAGCCCTTTTCAGGGGGCAGCCTACAATGAGCAGTTCTTC. Variable domain in full (rest from reference TRBV14 and TRBJ2-1): EAGVTQFPSHSVIEKGQTVTLRCDPISGHDNLYWYRRVMGKEIKFLLHFVKESKQDESGMPNNRFLAERTGGTYSTLKVQPAELEDSGVYFCASSPFQGAAYNEQFFGPGTRLTVL.

This clone was seen a few times. J is TRBJ1-4 and V is TRBV19, with 11 bases that match TRBD1. CDR1 and CDR2 from the germline V gene are LNHDA and SQIVND (reference sequence). The CDR3 is 15 amino acids. Trimming cost V 3 bases and J 13 bases; bases outside gene matches: 10. CDR3 amino acids: CASSIYGQGAMGLFF. The CDR3, as DNA: TGTGCCAGTAGTATTTACGGACAGGGGGCCATGGGACTGTTTTTT.

This sequence joins TRBV15 and TRBJ1-1; weak D call: TRBD1 (6 bases). The CDR3 length is 13 residues. V dropped 4 bases and J dropped 10 bases, with 16 bases sitting between them. The V gene's germline CDR1 is LNHNV and CDR2 YYDKDF (reference sequence). The CDR3, as DNA: TGTGCCACCAGCAAAGACAGGTTCGGAGGAGCTTTCTTT. Encoded protein: CATSKDRFGGAFF.